Each of the 25 T cell receptor beta chains below was sequenced from the same sample in a study of blood T cell repertoires in COVID-19. Sequenced by immunoSEQ multiplex PCR; TCRdb stores in-frame clones only, minus some. The repertoire consists of around 81,000 clones, with roughly 87% occurring once and the leading ten covering 6% to 8%. The sequenced sample was peripheral blood. These receptors came from a man in his 70s with acute or convalescent COVID-19.

V is TRBV12-3 or TRBV12-4 and J is TRBJ2-3, with unresolved D. The CDR3 contains 12 residues. V shed 2 bases and J shed 4 bases, with 4 bases lying between them. CDR3 in amino acids: CASSLSADTQYF. CDR3 bases: TGTGCCAGCAGTTTATCCGCAGATACGCAGTATTTT.

The gene calls are TRBV2 and TRBJ2-2; 8 bases fit TRBD2. CDR1 SNHLY and CDR2 FYNNEI come from the germline V gene. The CDR3 spans 14 residues. V trimming: 3 bases; J trimming: 5 bases; junction bases outside the gene matches: 2. This CDR3 reads CASSDREGTGELFF. Here the CDR3 DNA reads TGTGCCAGCAGTGATCGGGAGGGGACCGGGGAGCTGTTTTTT.

This chain connects TRBV29-1 to TRBJ2-1; 12 bases are a match to TRBD2. V was pared by 5 bases and J by 9 bases, with 11 bases of the junction left unmatched. CDR1 is SQVTM and CDR2 is ANQGSEA in the germline V gene. CDR3 length: 15 residues. DNA of the CDR3: TGCAGCGTTCAGACTAGCGGGAGCCTCCAAGGTGAGCAGTTCTTC. Translated: CSVQTSGSLQGEQFF.

The chain employs TRBV9 and TRBJ1-3, with 7 bases lining up with TRBD1. Germline V CDR1 and CDR2: SGDLS, YYNGEE. CDR3 length: 18 residues. With V trimmed by 2 bases and J by 0 bases, 11 bases remained unmatched. The CDR3 reads CASSVGVQGPSSGNTIYF. In nucleotides, the CDR3 is TGTGCCAGCAGCGTCGGGGTACAGGGGCCCAGCTCTGGAAACACCATATATTTT.

The V gene is TRBV9, the J gene TRBJ1-1; no clear D. V gave up 6 bases and J gave up 0 bases, with 9 bases separating them. From germline, CDR1 is SGDLS and CDR2 YYNGEE. This CDR3 has 13 residues. The CDR3: CASTRVVNTEAFF. CDR3 DNA: TGTGCCAGCACGAGGGTGGTGAACACTGAAGCTTTCTTT.

The gene calls are TRBV19 and TRBJ2-2; TRBD2 matches 7 bases. V shed 3 bases and J 4 bases; nucleotides not matched to a gene: 5. Germline V CDR1 and CDR2: LNHDA, SQIVND (reference sequence). The CDR3 is 15 amino acids. In DNA, the CDR3 is TGTGCCAGTAGTATTAGCGGGTTAATCACCGGGGAGCTGTTTTTT. Translated, it gives CASSISGLITGELFF.

The table lists this clone with a few counts. The same CDR3 arises from other DNA sequences in this sample as well. CDR3 protein: CASSLQGANEKLFF. In nucleotides, the CDR3 is TGTGCCAGCAGCTTACAGGGGGCTAATGAAAAACTGTTTTTT. This rearrangement joins TRBV5-5 to TRBJ1-4; 8 nucleotides align to TRBD1. V was clipped by 2 bases and J by 3 bases; unmatched bases: 0. Germline values: CDR1 SGHKS, CDR2 YYEKEE (reference sequence). The CDR3 extends over 14 amino acids.

This clone was seen more than once but under ten times. The chain has TRBV6-6 and TRBJ1-5, with D uncertain. Germline assignment: CDR1 MNHNY and CDR2 SVGAGI (reference sequence). This CDR3 spans 14 amino acids. Trimming cost V 2 bases and J 0 bases, with 5 bases left between them. The CDR3, as DNA: TGTGCCAGCAGTTACGAGGGTAGCAATCAGCCCCAGCATTTT. It is translated as CASSYEGSNQPQHF.

This sequence joins TRBV11-2 and TRBJ1-3; 7 bases map to TRBD1. There are 14 residues in the CDR3. The V gene end was trimmed by 1 base and the J gene end by 8 bases; junction bases not matched to a gene: 5. Germline CDR1 and CDR2: SGHAT and FQNNGV. The CDR3 DNA sequence: TGTGCCAGCAGCTTAGGAGACAGGGTAGACACCATATATTTT. It translates to CASSLGDRVDTIYF.

The chain combines TRBV3-1 (or the pseudogene TRBV3-2) with TRBJ2-5; D uncertain. This CDR3 contains 15 residues. Germline-derived CDR1 and CDR2 are LGHDT and YNNKEL (reference sequence). Trimming took 4 bases from V and 1 from J, leaving 13 bases between them. The CDR3 DNA reads TGTGCCAGCAGCCGGAGCTACATCTCCCAAGAGACCCAGTACTTC. The encoded protein is CASSRSYISQETQYF.

The V and J genes are TRBV15 and TRBJ2-1, with D tentatively TRBD1 (5 bases). The V end lost 0 bases, the J end lost 4 bases, and 10 bases lay between the germline ends. Germline lookup yields CDR1 LNHNV and CDR2 YYDKDF (reference sequence). This CDR3 comprises 15 residues. In nucleotides, the CDR3 is TGTGCCACCAGCAGAGACAGGGATCGGTACAATGAGCAGTTCTTC. This gives the protein CATSRDRDRYNEQFF.

The DNA of the CDR3 is TGTGCCAGCAGCTCCGGCGGACAGGGACCCTCCTTGCAGCCCCAGCATTTT. It translates to CASSSGGQGPSLQPQHF. V and J are TRBV7-2 and TRBJ1-5; 8 nucleotides align to TRBD1. J gave up 7 bases and V 4 bases, and 15 bases lay outside the gene matches. Germline assignment: CDR1 SGHTA and CDR2 FQGNSA. This CDR3 spans 17 amino acids.

The CDR3 nucleotides are TGTGCCAGCAGCTTAACTACCGGGACAGGGGGTCTCAATGAGCAGTTCTTC. Its translation is CASSLTTGTGGLNEQFF. The genes are TRBV7-6 and TRBJ2-1, with TRBD1 matching over 11 bases. The trim removed 2 bases at V and 6 bases at J, leaving 9 bases unmatched. The V gene's germline CDR1 is SGHVS and CDR2 FNYEAQ. The CDR3 sequence is 17 residues long. Filled out from reference TRBV7-6 and TRBJ2-1, the complete variable domain reads GAGVSQSPRYKVTKRGQDVALRCDPISGHVSLYWYRQALGQGPEFLTYFNYEAQQDKSGLPNDRFSAERPEGSISTLTIQRTEQRDSAMYRCASSLTTGTGGLNEQFFGPGTRLTVL.

This rearrangement joins TRBV9 to TRBJ1-5; tentatively, D is TRBD1 (5 bases). The CDR3 contains 15 residues. V was clipped by 2 bases and J by 1 base, with 10 bases between them. Germline V gives CDR1 SGDLS, CDR2 YYNGEE. CDR3 residues: CASSVGGVSNQPQHF. CDR3 in DNA: TGTGCCAGCAGCGTCGGAGGGGTCAGCAATCAGCCCCAGCATTTT.

The chain couples TRBV6-5 to TRBJ1-2, with D maybe TRBD1 (6 bases). Trimming took off 8 bases at V and 7 bases at J, with 17 bases between the two ends. Looked up from germline, CDR1 is MNHEY and CDR2 is SVGAGI. CDR3 length: 13 amino acids. Here the CDR3 reads CASRDGGASGYTF. The CDR3, as DNA: TGTGCCAGCCGAGACGGGGGGGCAAGTGGCTACACCTTC.

This chain uses TRBV2 with TRBJ2-6; no reliable D call. In germline, CDR1 is SNHLY, CDR2 FYNNEI. The CDR3 runs to 12 residues. The V gene lost 8 bases and the J gene lost 2 bases, with 4 bases spanning the gap. The CDR3 is CASRAGANVLTF. Written as DNA, the CDR3 is TGTGCCAGCCGCGCTGGGGCCAACGTCCTGACTTTC.

The rearrangement links TRBV10-2 to TRBJ1-1; 7 bases align to TRBD1. V shed 5 bases and J 4 bases; nucleotides not matched to a gene: 4. This CDR3 region has 13 residues. Germline CDR1 and CDR2: WSHSY and SAAADI. The CDR3 is CASSFDRVTEAFF. CDR3 DNA: TGCGCCAGCAGTTTCGACAGGGTCACTGAAGCTTTCTTT.

The chain is built from TRBV6-5 and TRBJ2-7, with a tentative D call TRBD1 (5 bases). Germline CDR1 is MNHEY and CDR2 is SVGAGI. Trimming took 7 bases from V and 2 from J, leaving 15 bases between them. The length of the CDR3 is 14 residues. CDR3 DNA sequence: TGTGCCAGCACCGAACGGACACCACCCTACGAGCAGTACTTC. This encodes CASTERTPPYEQYF.

The V call is TRBV29-1, the J call TRBJ1-1, with a weak D call TRBD1 (6 bases). CDR3 size: 12 residues. V was clipped by 8 bases and J by 1 base, with 11 bases between them. Germline loops: CDR1 SQVTM, CDR2 ANQGSEA. The CDR3 is CSLGHPNTEAFF. CDR3 in DNA: TGCAGCCTGGGACATCCGAACACTGAAGCTTTCTTT.

The V call is TRBV6-2 or TRBV6-3, the J call TRBJ1-1, with no clear D. V lost 3 bases, J lost 1 base, and 12 bases lay in between. CDR3 length equals 15 residues. Germline V gene lookup returns CDR1 MNHEY and CDR2 SVGEGT. The CDR3, as DNA: TGTGCCAGCAGTTATCCCCACCGAGCGAACACTGAAGCTTTCTTT. Protein sequence: CASSYPHRANTEAFF.

The rearrangement links TRBV24-1 to TRBJ2-3, with a tentative D call TRBD1 (7 bases). This CDR3 is built from 15 residues. CDR1 and CDR2 from the germline V gene are KGHDR and SFDVKD. Deletions cut 3 bases from V and 3 bases from J, with 12 bases between. CDR3 sequence: CATSDNQGGTDTQYF. For the CDR3, the DNA is TGTGCCACCAGTGATAACCAGGGGGGAACAGATACGCAGTATTTT.

The rearrangement links TRBV10-3 to TRBJ1-2; 9 bases map to TRBD1. J lost 5 bases, V lost 10 bases, and 17 bases had no gene match. Germline values: CDR1 ENHRY, CDR2 SYGVKD. The CDR3 extends over 16 amino acids. The CDR3 sequence is CATHHYTGGSLYGYTF. CDR3 coding DNA: TGTGCCACCCATCACTATACAGGGGGCTCACTATATGGCTACACCTTC.

Here the CDR3 reads CASSQSLGGQVGGPQHF. DNA for the CDR3: TGCGCCAGCAGCCAATCCCTAGGGGGACAGGTGGGAGGGCCCCAGCATTTT. The chain links TRBV4-3 to TRBJ1-5; 8 bases line up with TRBD1. The CDR3 extends over 17 amino acids. With 2 bases clipped from V and 9 bases from J, the junction kept 15 bases outside the gene matches. Germline lookup yields CDR1 LGHNA and CDR2 YSLEER.

The CDR3 is CASRGLMRSNQPQHF. CDR3 nucleotides: TGTGCCAGTAGAGGCCTGATGCGGAGCAATCAGCCCCAGCATTTT. The genes are TRBV19 and TRBJ1-5; D not certain. Trimming took off 6 bases at V and 1 base at J, with 13 bases between the two ends. This CDR3 has 15 amino acids. CDR1 is LNHDA and CDR2 is SQIVND in the germline V gene (reference sequence). The full variable domain, in which reference TRBV19 and TRBJ1-5 provide the parts outside the CDR3, is DGGITQSPKYLFRKEGQNVTLSCEQNLNHDAMYWYRQDPGQGLRLIYYSQIVNDFQKGDIAEGYSVSREKKESFPLTVTSAQKNPTAFYLCASRGLMRSNQPQHFGDGTRLSIL.

The count of this clone is one. The J gene is TRBJ1-2, the V gene TRBV10-2; TRBD1 agrees at 9 bases. Trimming removed 6 bases from V and 10 bases from J; junction bases left unmatched: 9. CDR1 and CDR2 (germline): WSHSY, SAAADI. The CDR3 is made up of 13 amino acids. The CDR3 DNA reads TGCGCCAGCAGGTCTGACAGGGGGACTTCCTACACCTTC. Residues: CASRSDRGTSYTF.